These T cell receptor beta chains were read from a single sample in a study of T cells in Graves' hyperthyroidism and ophthalmopathy. TCRdb reprocessed the multiplex PCR reads with MiXCR, giving one entry per CDR3 protein. The sample shows approximately 49,000 distinct CDR3 sequences, roughly 56% of them seen only once. Sequences were obtained from peripheral blood or thyroid tissue (not recorded which). The receptor set was obtained from a man aged 18 to 29 with Graves' hyperthyroidism. Each CDR3 is given with its conserved first and last residue. The order of the fields is clone size, J gene, D gene, V gene, CDR3 protein, CDR3 DNA. D genes are given only for firm matches. Expanded clones get a size class; other rows say once, few or many, or leave the size out.

. | TRBJ2-5 | TRBD2 | TRBV7-3 | CASSLGGSETQYF | TGTGCCAGCAGCTTAGGCGGGAGTGAGACCCAGTACTTC
. | TRBJ1-1 | . | TRBV10-3 | CAISDGTTNTEAFF | TGTGCCATCAGTGACGGGACAACGAACACTGAAGCTTTCTTT
many | TRBJ2-5 | TRBD2 | TRBV7-8 | CASSLSGPSGRETQYF | TGTGCCAGCAGCCTCTCGGGGCCTAGCGGGAGGGAGACCCAGTACTTC
. | TRBJ1-5 | . | TRBV25-1 | CVSSESEGAQHF | TGTGTCAGCAGTGAATCGGAAGGAGCCCAGCATTTT
once | TRBJ2-7 | TRBD1 | TRBV24-1 | CATSDYDGQGRGEQYF | TGTGCCACCAGTGACTACGACGGACAGGGCAGAGGCGAGCAGTACTTC
few | TRBJ1-6 | TRBD1 | TRBV10-2 | CASSEPQGINSPLHF | TGCGCCAGCAGTGAGCCACAGGGGATTAATTCACCCCTCCACTTT
. | TRBJ2-5 | . | TRBV7-8 | CASSLARPYVGQPQYF | TGTGCCAGCAGCTTAGCTCGGCCTTATGTGGGTCAGCCCCAGTACTTC
. | TRBJ2-5 | TRBD2 | TRBV29-1 | CSVNRAGGPETQYF | TGCAGCGTAAACAGGGCGGGGGGCCCGGAGACCCAGTACTTC
. | TRBJ2-5 | TRBD2 | TRBV7-2 | CASSQSYRLAKWETQYF | TGTGCCAGCAGCCAATCCTACCGACTAGCGAAATGGGAGACCCAGTACTTC
few | TRBJ1-1 | . | TRBV20-1 | CSAGGGAAEAFF | TGCAGTGCAGGGGGGGGGGCGGCTGAAGCTTTCTTT
many | TRBJ2-7 | TRBD1 | TRBV6-6 | CASRAGTGVLYEQYF | TGTGCCAGCAGGGCCGGGACAGGTGTACTATACGAGCAGTACTTC
. | TRBJ1-6 | . | TRBV27 | CASSLGVSYNSPLHF | TGTGCCAGCAGTTTGGGGGTTTCCTATAATTCACCCCTCCACTTT
. | TRBJ1-2 | . | TRBV10-2 | CASGDSVSGYTF | TGCGCCAGCGGGGACTCCGTTTCGGGCTACACCTTC
. | TRBJ2-5 | TRBD2 | TRBV5-1 | CASSSSTGGETQYF | TGCGCCAGCAGCTCTTCCACGGGGGGGGAGACCCAGTACTTC
. | TRBJ2-5 | TRBD1 | TRBV10-3 | CAISVKGTVQETQYF | TGTGCCATCAGTGTCAAAGGGACAGTCCAGGAGACCCAGTACTTC
. | TRBJ2-3 | . | TRBV10-2 | CASKVGSSTDTQYF | TGCGCCAGCAAAGTTGGGAGTAGCACAGATACGCAGTATTTT
medium-sized | TRBJ2-5 | . | TRBV2 | CASSVGQMETQYF | TGTGCCAGCAGTGTGGGACAAATGGAGACCCAGTACTTC
many | TRBJ2-7 | TRBD1 | TRBV10-2 | CARSKGTGPLDEQYF | TGCGCCAGGAGCAAAGGGACAGGGCCCCTGGACGAGCAGTACTTC
many | TRBJ2-2 | . | TRBV10-3 | CAISELGEKTGELFF | TGTGCCATCAGTGAGTTGGGCGAGAAGACCGGGGAGCTGTTTTTT
many | TRBJ2-7 | TRBD2 | TRBV29-1 | CSVGISGGGEQYF | TGCAGCGTTGGAATAAGCGGGGGAGGAGAGCAGTACTTC
. | TRBJ2-7 | TRBD2 | TRBV11-2 | CASSPSLSGRAGYEQYF | TGTGCCAGCAGCCCCAGCCTGAGCGGGAGGGCCGGGTACGAGCAGTACTTC
. | TRBJ2-7 | TRBD2 | TRBV10-3 | CAISLSGSSYEQYF | TGTGCCATCAGCTTAAGCGGGAGCTCCTACGAGCAGTACTTC
many | TRBJ2-3 | . | TRBV20-1 | CSARVRDTQYF | TGCAGTGCTCGTGTCCGGGATACGCAGTATTTT
many | TRBJ1-5 | . | TRBV19 | CASSAGEGRRPQHF | TGTGCCAGTAGTGCCGGTGAGGGGCGACGTCCCCAGCATTTT
once | TRBJ2-2 | TRBD1 | TRBV5-1 | CASSWDRATGELFF | TGCGCCAGCAGCTGGGACAGGGCCACCGGGGAGCTGTTTTTT
. | TRBJ1-2 | . | TRBV7-8 | CASSSSVLYGYTF | TGTGCCAGCAGCTCCAGCGTCCTCTATGGCTACACCTTC
many | TRBJ1-1 | TRBD1 | TRBV28 | CASSSNRDRGVAFF | TGTGCCAGCAGTTCGAACAGGGACAGGGGGGTAGCTTTCTTT
. | TRBJ1-2 | . | TRBV6-5 | CASSLGGANYGYTF | TGTGCCAGCAGTCTGGGGGGCGCCAACTATGGCTACACCTTC
. | TRBJ2-7 | . | TRBV20-1 | CSARTPGARTTSF | TGCAGTGCTAGAACACCCGGGGCGAGGACTACATCCTTC
many | TRBJ1-4 | TRBD1 | TRBV2 | CASAGTGKPTNEKLFF | TGTGCCAGTGCCGGGACAGGGAAACCAACTAATGAAAAACTGTTTTTT
. | TRBJ2-3 | TRBD2 | TRBV5-1 | CASTPAGGGTDTQYF | TGCGCCAGCACCCCAGCGGGGGGAGGCACAGATACGCAGTATTTT
. | TRBJ1-6 | TRBD1 | TRBV10-3 | CAIRTGESSPLHF | TGTGCCATCAGGACAGGGGAGTCTTCACCCCTCCACTTT
. | TRBJ1-2 | . | TRBV7-3 | CASSLGRDRGYTF | TGTGCCAGCAGCTTAGGCAGGGACCGTGGCTACACCTTC
many | TRBJ2-7 | . | TRBV7-9 | CASSYSRGSHEQYF | TGTGCCAGCAGTTATTCTCGGGGTTCCCACGAGCAGTACTTC
. | TRBJ2-7 | TRBD2 | TRBV29-1 | CSGSSGSSEQYF | TGCAGCGGGAGTAGCGGGAGTAGTGAGCAGTACTTC
. | TRBJ2-2 | . | TRBV9 | CASSARLGTRQLFF | TGTGCCAGCAGCGCGCGACTCGGGACCCGGCAGCTGTTTTTT
. | TRBJ1-1 | . | TRBV20-1 | CSASLRRMNTEAFF | TGCAGTGCTAGCCTGAGACGGATGAACACCGAAGCTTTCTTT
many | TRBJ2-5 | TRBD1 | TRBV20-1 | CSAYRTGTFQETQYF | TGCAGTGCTTACAGGACAGGGACATTTCAAGAGACCCAGTACTTC
. | TRBJ1-2 | TRBD1 | TRBV19 | CASSTYRTGTDGYTF | TGTGCCAGTAGTACCTACCGGACAGGGACTGATGGCTACACCTTC
. | TRBJ2-2 | . | TRBV29-1 | CSVVLGAGELFF | TGCAGCGTCGTCCTGGGTGCAGGGGAGCTGTTTTTT
many | TRBJ2-7 | . | TRBV27 | CASRGDSRAHEQYF | TGTGCCAGCAGAGGGGACTCGCGGGCCCACGAGCAGTACTTC
many | TRBJ2-7 | TRBD2 | TRBV4-3 | CASSQGLAGDEQYF | TGCGCCAGCAGCCAAGGTCTAGCGGGAGATGAGCAGTACTTC
many | TRBJ2-7 | . | TRBV7-9 | CASSLEHLRYEQYF | TGTGCCAGCAGCTTAGAACACCTCCGTTACGAGCAGTACTTC
many | TRBJ2-7 | . | TRBV7-2 | CASSHRDLGDYEQYF | TGTGCCAGCAGCCACAGGGACCTAGGGGATTACGAGCAGTACTTC
many | TRBJ2-2 | . | TRBV7-2 | CASSLVASEFGELFF | TGTGCCAGCAGCTTAGTCGCTAGCGAGTTCGGGGAGCTGTTTTTT
many | TRBJ1-6 | . | TRBV3-1 | CASSRRNSPLHF | TGTGCCAGCAGCCGCCGGAATTCACCCCTCCACTTT
many | TRBJ1-3 | . | TRBV20-1 | CSARGEGSSGNTIYF | TGCAGTGCTAGAGGGGAGGGGAGCTCTGGAAACACCATATATTTT
. | TRBJ2-2 | TRBD2 | TRBV28 | CASIFLAGATGELFF | TGTGCCAGCATTTTCCTAGCGGGAGCCACCGGGGAGCTGTTTTTT
many | TRBJ1-6 | . | TRBV20-1 | CSASEFGVSSYNSPLHF | TGCAGTGCTAGTGAATTCGGGGTGAGCTCCTATAATTCACCCCTCCACTTT
once | TRBJ2-2 | TRBD1 | TRBV7-8 | CASSLEGGTGSTGELFF | TGTGCCAGCAGCTTAGAAGGCGGGACAGGGTCCACCGGGGAGCTGTTTTTT
. | TRBJ1-2 | TRBD1 | TRBV7-4 | CASRVRGRNYGYTF | TGTGCCAGCAGGGTCAGGGGGCGGAACTATGGCTACACCTTC
many | TRBJ1-2 | TRBD1 | TRBV7-2 | CASSLTGGAATGYTF | TGTGCCAGCAGTCTGACAGGGGGCGCAGCGACTGGCTACACCTTC
. | TRBJ2-7 | TRBD1 | TRBV28 | CASTLLVGQGVARSYEQYF | TGTGCCAGCACGCTCCTGGTGGGACAGGGAGTAGCGAGGTCCTACGAGCAGTACTTC
many | TRBJ2-7 | TRBD1 | TRBV4-2 | CASSQDEGQGASEQYF | TGTGCCAGCAGCCAAGATGAGGGACAGGGGGCGTCGGAGCAGTACTTC
. | TRBJ1-2 | TRBD1 | TRBV10-3 | CAISGTGEGYGYTF | TGTGCCATCAGTGGGACAGGGGAGGGCTATGGCTACACCTTC
. | TRBJ2-2 | TRBD2 | TRBV27 | CASRRSGTSGNRNTGELFF | TGTGCCAGCCGCAGGTCAGGGACTAGCGGGAATCGGAACACCGGGGAGCTGTTTTTT
few | TRBJ2-7 | . | TRBV20-1 | CSARTRVLGEQYF | TGCAGTGCTAGGACTAGGGTATTGGGCGAGCAGTACTTC
. | TRBJ1-1 | . | TRBV30 | CAWTPDRRTEAFF | TGTGCCTGGACCCCCGACAGGAGAACTGAAGCTTTCTTT
. | TRBJ1-5 | . | TRBV5-1 | CASSIGTGYEQYFGPGQPQHF | .